This T cell receptor (beta chain) was sequenced in a study of vaccination and CD4 T cells after COVID-19. Findings of the study overall: Convalescent patients had a median roughly 85% of post-vaccine SARS-CoV-2-reactive clones that were detected only after vaccination, not before it. Early post-infection timepoints were missing, and relatively few convalescent patients were studied.

Positivity by PCR occurred from March to December 2020, a period that predated US Alpha, Beta and Delta variants. V lost 5 bases and J lost 4; bases outside the gene matches: 11. The CDR3 consists of 18 residues. Per the germline V gene, CDR1 is SGHVS and CDR2 is FNYEAQ. TCRdb recomputed calls from the PCR reads with MiXCR, one row per CDR3 protein. The data show 25,000 or so distinct CDR3 sequences, with 45% to 60% seen just once and 1% to 1.2% held by the top ten. This clonotype was observed a single time. The antigen is unknown. Sequenced material: CD4+ T cells from blood, taken before SARS-CoV-2 vaccination. The chain uses TRBV7-6 and TRBJ2-3, with TRBD2 identical over 14 bases. The sequence was obtained from a human donor who had recovered from COVID-19. This CDR3 is CASSPGTSGSWGSDTQYF. The CDR3 DNA sequence: TGTGCCAGCAGCCCTGGGACTAGCGGGAGCTGGGGTTCAGATACGCAGTATTTT.